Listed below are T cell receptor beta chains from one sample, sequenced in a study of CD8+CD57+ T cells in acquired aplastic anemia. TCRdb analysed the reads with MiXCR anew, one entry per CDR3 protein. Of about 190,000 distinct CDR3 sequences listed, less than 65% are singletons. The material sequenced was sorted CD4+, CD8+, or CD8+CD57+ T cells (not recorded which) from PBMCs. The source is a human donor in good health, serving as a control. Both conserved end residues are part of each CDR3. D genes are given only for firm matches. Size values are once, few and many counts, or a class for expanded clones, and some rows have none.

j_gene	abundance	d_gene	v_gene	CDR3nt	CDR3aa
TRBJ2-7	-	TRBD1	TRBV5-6	TGTGCCAGCAGCTTGGGGACAGGGTTGGACTACGAGCAGTACTTC	CASSLGTGLDYEQYF
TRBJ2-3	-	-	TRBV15	TGTGCCACCAGCAGAGGGCCAGGGGAAGATACGCAGTATTTT	CATSRGPGEDTQYF
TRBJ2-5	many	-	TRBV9	TGTGCCAGCAGCGCCACACTTAGACGGTACCAAGAGACCCAGTACTTC	CASSATLRRYQETQYF
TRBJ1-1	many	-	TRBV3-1	TGTGCCAGCAGCCAAGCCCTTACCTCGAACACTGAAGCTTTCTTT	CASSQALTSNTEAFF
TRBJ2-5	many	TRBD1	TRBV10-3	TGTGCCACCGGATTAGACAGGGCCCAAGAGACCCAGTACTTC	CATGLDRAQETQYF
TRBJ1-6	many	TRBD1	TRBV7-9	TGTGCCAGCAGCTCAGGACAGGGGGCAAATTCACCCCTCCACTTT	CASSSGQGANSPLHF
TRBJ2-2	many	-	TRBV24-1	TGTGCCACCAGTGATTCCGGACAGTACACCGGGGAGCTGTTTTTT	CATSDSGQYTGELFF
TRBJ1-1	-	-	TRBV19	TGTGCCAGTTGTGGGAAGACTGAAGCTTTCTTT	CASCGKTEAFF
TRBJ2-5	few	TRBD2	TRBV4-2	TGTGCCAGCAGCCCGCCGGGGGGGGTACAAGAGACCCAGTACTTC	CASSPPGGVQETQYF
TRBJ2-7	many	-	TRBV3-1	TGTGCCAGCAGCCAACCTAGCTCCTACGAGCAGTACTTC	CASSQPSSYEQYF
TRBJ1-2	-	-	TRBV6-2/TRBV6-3	TGTGCCAGCACTCCGGACAGTTATGGCTACACCTTC	CASTPDSYGYTF
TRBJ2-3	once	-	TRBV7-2	TGTGCCAGCACCCGGACCTATTCCACAGATACGCAGTATTTT	CASTRTYSTDTQYF
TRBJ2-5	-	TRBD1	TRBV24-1	TGTGCCACCAGTGATCGGACAGGGGGAGAGACCCAGTACTTC	CATSDRTGGETQYF
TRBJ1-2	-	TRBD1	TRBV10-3	TGTGCCCTATCTGCCGGGACAGCCAAAAATGGCTACACCTTC	CALSAGTAKNGYTF
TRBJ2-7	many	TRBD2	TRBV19	TGTGCCAGTAGTATACTAGCGGGGGGCGCTTACGAGCAGTACTTC	CASSILAGGAYEQYF
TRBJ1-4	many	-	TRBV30	TGTGCCTGGAGTGTACGGGCTGAAAAACTGTTTTTT	CAWSVRAEKLFF